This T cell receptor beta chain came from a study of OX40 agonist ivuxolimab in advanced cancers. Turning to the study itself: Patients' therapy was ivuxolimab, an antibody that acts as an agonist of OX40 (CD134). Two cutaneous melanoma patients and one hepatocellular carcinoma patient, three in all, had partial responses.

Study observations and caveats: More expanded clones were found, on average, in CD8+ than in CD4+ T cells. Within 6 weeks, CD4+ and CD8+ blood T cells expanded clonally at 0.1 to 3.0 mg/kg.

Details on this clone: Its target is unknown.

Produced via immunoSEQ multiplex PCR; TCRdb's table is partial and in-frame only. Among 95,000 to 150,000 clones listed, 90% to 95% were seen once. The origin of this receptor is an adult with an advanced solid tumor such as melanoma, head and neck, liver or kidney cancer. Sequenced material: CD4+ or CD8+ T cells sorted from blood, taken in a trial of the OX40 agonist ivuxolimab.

This chain's CDR3 is CASSLDRLLESHTGELFF. DNA of the CDR3: TGTGCCAGCAGCTTGGATAGACTCCTGGAATCACACACCGGGGAGCTGTTTTTT. The J gene is TRBJ2-2, the V gene TRBV5-4, with unresolved D. This CDR3 comprises 18 residues. The V gene lost 0 bases and the J gene lost 3 bases, with 18 bases spanning the gap. Germline V gene lookup returns CDR1 SGHNT and CDR2 YYREEE (reference sequence).